This record covers a single TCR beta chain. The table came from immunoSEQ multiplex PCR; TCRdb's copy has only in-frame clones and leaves some out. The repertoire holds some 200,000 clones, with more than 65% as singletons. The germline V gene encodes CDR1 SGHTA and CDR2 FQGTGA. CDR3 length equals 16 residues. V shed 2 bases, J shed 3 bases, and the junction held 4 bases outside the gene matches. This specimen comes from a study of cytotoxic CD8 clonotypes in ibrutinib-treated CLL. V gene TRBV7-3 combines with J gene TRBJ2-3, with 11 bases matching TRBD2. Source: PBMCs, taken after 12 months of ibrutinib treatment. The clonotype comes from a human donor with chronic lymphocytic leukemia. CDR3 DNA sequence: TGTGCCAGCAGCTTAGCGGCTAGCGGGGGGACAGATACGCAGTATTTT. Its translation is CASSLAASGGTDTQYF.